This T cell receptor (beta chain) was recorded in a study of shared clonotypes between healthy human individuals. Naive-designated CD8 cells lacked CD45RO, were positively enriched for CCR7, and omitted terminally differentiated effector memory CD45RA+ cells. In the case of this clone: Its antigen is not identified.

Profiled with immunoSEQ multiplex PCR; TCRdb holds only in-frame clones, not every one. Altogether some 1,900,000 clones are present, about 95% being singletons, with the ten largest covering 0.95% to 1.5%. Findings and caveats of the study: The sampled material consisted only of blood, and tissue repertoires are likely to differ.

The CDR3 spans 15 residues. The V gene lost 6 bases and the J gene lost 0 bases, with 15 bases spanning the gap. Germline values: CDR1 LNHDA, CDR2 SQIVND (reference sequence). The source material was naive CD8+ T cells sorted from blood. This chain joins TRBV19 and TRBJ2-7; D is possibly TRBD2 (7 bases). This sequence was found in a man aged 18 to 30 in good health. The CDR3 protein is CASSPGAGASYEQYF. The CDR3 DNA reads TGTGCCAGTAGCCCCGGGGCGGGGGCCTCCTACGAGCAGTACTTC.